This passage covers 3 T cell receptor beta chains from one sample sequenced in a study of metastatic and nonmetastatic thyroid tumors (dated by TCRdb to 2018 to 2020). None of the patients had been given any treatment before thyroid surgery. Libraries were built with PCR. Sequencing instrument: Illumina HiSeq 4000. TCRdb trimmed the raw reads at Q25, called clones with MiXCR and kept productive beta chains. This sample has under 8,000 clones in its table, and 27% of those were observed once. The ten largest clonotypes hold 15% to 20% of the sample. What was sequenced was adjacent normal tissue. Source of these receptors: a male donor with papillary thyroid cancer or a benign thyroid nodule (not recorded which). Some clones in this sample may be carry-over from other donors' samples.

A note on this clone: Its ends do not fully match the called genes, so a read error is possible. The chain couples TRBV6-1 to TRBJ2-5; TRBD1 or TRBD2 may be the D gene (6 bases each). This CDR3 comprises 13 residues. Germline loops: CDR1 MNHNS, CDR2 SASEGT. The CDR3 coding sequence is TGCGCCAGCAGTACCGGGGGCGCAGAGACCCAGTACTTC. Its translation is CASSTGGAETQYF.

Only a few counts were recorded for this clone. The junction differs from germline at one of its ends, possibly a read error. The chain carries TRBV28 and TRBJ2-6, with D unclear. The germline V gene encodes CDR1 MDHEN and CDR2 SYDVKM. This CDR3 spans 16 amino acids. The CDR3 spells CASRPLSVSGSNVLTF. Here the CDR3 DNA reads TGTGCCAGCAGACCTTTATCCGTCTCTGGGTCCAACGTCCTGACTTTC.

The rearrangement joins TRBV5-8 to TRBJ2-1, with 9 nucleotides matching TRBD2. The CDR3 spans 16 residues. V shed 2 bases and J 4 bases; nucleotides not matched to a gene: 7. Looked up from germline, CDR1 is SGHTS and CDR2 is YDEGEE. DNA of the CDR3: TGTGCCAGCAGCTTCGGACTAGCGACCCTGTACAATGAGCAGTTCTTC. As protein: CASSFGLATLYNEQFF. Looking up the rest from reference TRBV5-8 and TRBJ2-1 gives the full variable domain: EAGVTQSPTHLIKTRGQQATLRCSPISGHTSVYWYQQALGLGLQFLLWYDEGEERNRGNFPPRFSGRQFPNYSSELNVNALELEDSALYLCASSFGLATLYNEQFFGPGTRLTVL.